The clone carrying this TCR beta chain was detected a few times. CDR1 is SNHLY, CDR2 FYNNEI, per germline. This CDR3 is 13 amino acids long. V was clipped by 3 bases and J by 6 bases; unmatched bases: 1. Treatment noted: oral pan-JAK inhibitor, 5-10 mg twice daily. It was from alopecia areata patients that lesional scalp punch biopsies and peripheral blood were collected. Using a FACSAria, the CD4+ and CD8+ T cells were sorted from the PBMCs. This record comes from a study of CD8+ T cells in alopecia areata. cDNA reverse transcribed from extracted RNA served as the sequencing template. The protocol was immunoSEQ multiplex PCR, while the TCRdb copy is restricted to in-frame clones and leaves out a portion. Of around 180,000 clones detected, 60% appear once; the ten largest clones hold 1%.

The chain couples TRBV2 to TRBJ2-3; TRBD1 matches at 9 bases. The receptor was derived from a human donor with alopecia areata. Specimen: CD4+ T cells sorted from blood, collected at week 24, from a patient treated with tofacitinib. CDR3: CASSEGQGDTQYF. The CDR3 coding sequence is TGTGCCAGCAGTGAGGGACAGGGTGATACGCAGTATTTT.